This TCR beta chain was documented in a study of T cells expressing NK-cell markers. About the study: Sequencing of TCR beta repertoires drew on sorted CD3+CD56+NKG2C+, CD3+CD56+NKG2C- and CD3+CD56-NKG2C+ T cells. HCMV seropositivity characterized seven of the eight sequenced donors, and seronegativity one.

What made the TCR beta cDNA was 5'RACE template switching with UMIs. TCRdb re-called the 5' RACE reads and shows each CDR3 protein once, DNA omitted. The table lists roughly 380,000 distinct CDR3 sequences. Germline assignment: CDR1 MNHNS and CDR2 SASEGT. The length of the CDR3 is 14 residues. The sequenced material came from blood T cells: a sorted CD56 or NKG2C T cell subset, CD4+ or CD8+ T cells, or bulk PBMC T cells (not recorded which). The rearrangement uses TRBV6-1 and TRBJ1-1; the TCRdb D gene call, TRBD1, has no DNA to confirm it. The receptor comes from a man aged 18-75 years in good health. The chain's CDR3 is CASRPRALNTEAFF.